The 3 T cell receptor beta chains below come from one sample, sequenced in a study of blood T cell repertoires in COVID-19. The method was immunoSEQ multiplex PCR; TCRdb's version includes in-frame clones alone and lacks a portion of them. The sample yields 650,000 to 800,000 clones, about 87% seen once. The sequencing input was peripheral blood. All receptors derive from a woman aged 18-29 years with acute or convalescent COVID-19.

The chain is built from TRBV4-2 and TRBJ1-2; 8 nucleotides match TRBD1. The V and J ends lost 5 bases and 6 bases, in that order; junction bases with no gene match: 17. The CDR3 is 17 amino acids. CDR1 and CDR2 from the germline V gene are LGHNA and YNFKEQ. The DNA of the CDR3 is TGTGCCAGCAGCGTCGGGACAGGACCCCCCGGCGAGGATGGCTACACCTTC. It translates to CASSVGTGPPGEDGYTF.

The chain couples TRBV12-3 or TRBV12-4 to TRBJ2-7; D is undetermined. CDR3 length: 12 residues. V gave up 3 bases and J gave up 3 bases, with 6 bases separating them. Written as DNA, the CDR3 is TGTGCCAGCAGTTTGAGATTCTACGAGCAGTACTTC. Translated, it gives CASSLRFYEQYF.

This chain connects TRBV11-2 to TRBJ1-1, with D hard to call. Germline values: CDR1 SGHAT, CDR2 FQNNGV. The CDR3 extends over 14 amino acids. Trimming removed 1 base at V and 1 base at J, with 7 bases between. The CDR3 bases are TGTGCCAGCAGCTTAGGCGGATCGAACACTGAAGCTTTCTTT. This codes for CASSLGGSNTEAFF.